One sample yielded the 23 T cell receptor beta chains listed below, sequenced in a study of T-cell memory formation after mild COVID-19. TCRdb re-analysed the 5' RACE reads in MiXCR, keeping a single row per CDR3 protein. The sample has about 610,000 distinct CDR3 sequences, 15% to 20% seen once; the top ten hold about 7.4%. The sequenced material came from PBMCs or a T cell subset sorted from them (not recorded which). These TCRs come from an adult woman who had mild COVID-19 (a few samples of this study predate the infection). Cell type and time point are not known.

This clonotype was seen more than once but under ten times. The V call is TRBV5-6, the J call TRBJ2-2, with no clear D. V shed 1 base and J shed 4 bases, with 14 bases lying between them. Germline values: CDR1 SGHDT, CDR2 YYEEEE. This CDR3 has 16 amino acids. CDR3 loop: CASSLQESQITGELFF. Written as DNA, the CDR3 is TGTGCCAGCAGCTTGCAGGAGTCTCAAATCACCGGGGAGCTGTTTTTT.

This clonotype was seen a handful of times. The chain joins TRBV6-5 to TRBJ1-2, with D unclear. Germline V gives CDR1 MNHEY, CDR2 SVGAGI. With 6 bases removed from V and 6 bases from J, the gap between germline ends came to 11 bases. This CDR3 is 12 amino acids long. The chain's CDR3 is CASSPGSHGYTF. The CDR3 DNA reads as TGTGCCAGCAGCCCGGGATCACATGGCTACACCTTC.

This clonotype has just a few counts. V is TRBV5-1 and J is TRBJ2-1, with TRBD2 matching 8 bases. V lost 0 bases, J lost 7 bases, and 9 bases stayed unmatched. The CDR3 loop spans 16 amino acids. The germline V gene encodes CDR1 SGHRS and CDR2 YFSETQ. The CDR3 is CASSLVGRALRNEQFF. The CDR3, as DNA: TGCGCCAGCAGCTTGGTCGGGAGGGCTCTTAGGAATGAGCAGTTCTTC.

The chain carries TRBV9 and TRBJ2-7, with 9 positions matching TRBD1. The CDR3 length is 15 residues. Trimming at V came to 3 bases and at J to 6 bases, leaving 10 bases not matched to a gene. The germline gives CDR1 SGDLS, CDR2 YYNGEE. The CDR3 DNA reads as TGTGCCAGCAGCGATACAGGGGGCATAGTTGGCGAGCAGTACTTC. Residues: CASSDTGGIVGEQYF.

J is TRBJ2-3 and V is TRBV5-1; D call uncertain. The CDR3 is 14 amino acids. From germline, CDR1 is SGHRS and CDR2 YFSETQ. V shed 7 bases and J shed 1 base, with 13 bases lying between them. DNA of the CDR3: TGCGCCAGCGGTTTAGGAGACGGCACAGATACGCAGTATTTT. The encoded protein is CASGLGDGTDTQYF.

This clonotype occurred a few times. The chain is built from TRBV12-3 or TRBV12-4 and TRBJ1-4, with D maybe TRBD1 (6 bases). V lost 6 bases to trimming and J lost 10 bases, with 15 bases between them. This CDR3 comprises 13 residues. The CDR3 sequence: CASRRGWDGKLFF. The CDR3 DNA sequence: TGTGCCAGCAGAAGGGGGTGGGACGGAAAACTGTTTTTT.

This clonotype was observed a few times. The CDR3 coding sequence is TGTGCCAGCAGTTTGTCCGGGACAGGGGGACCGTATTTT. Its protein is CASSLSGTGGPYF. This chain connects TRBV12-3 or TRBV12-4 to TRBJ2-3; 11 nucleotides line up with TRBD1. The CDR3 is 13 amino acids. Trimming at V came to 3 bases and at J to 14 bases, leaving 7 bases not matched to a gene.

This clonotype has more than one count but fewer than ten. The chain uses TRBV28 and TRBJ1-6; D gene ambiguous. The CDR3 contains 13 residues. V shed 7 bases and J shed 14 bases, with 18 bases lying between them. The germline V gene has CDR1 MDHEN and CDR2 SYDVKM. The CDR3 is CASTAGPVTALHF. In DNA form, the CDR3 reads TGTGCCAGCACCGCCGGCCCTGTTACAGCCCTCCACTTT.

There are a few counts of this clonotype. The CDR3 is CASSLVPGIGTDTQYF. The CDR3 nucleotides read TGTGCCAGCAGTTTAGTCCCTGGTATAGGTACAGATACGCAGTATTTT. The rearrangement links TRBV12-3 or TRBV12-4 to TRBJ2-3; D is undetermined. The V end lost 1 base, the J end lost 3 bases, and 14 bases lay between the germline ends. The CDR3 extends over 16 amino acids.

This clonotype has only a few counts. The gene calls are TRBV6-1 and TRBJ1-2; D might be TRBD1 (6 bases). Between the trimmed V and J ends, which lost 6 bases and 4 bases, there was a span of 18 bases. This CDR3 has 15 amino acids. From germline, CDR1 is MNHNS and CDR2 SASEGT. The CDR3 bases are TGTGCCAGCAGAACTTTGCCAGGACAGACCTATGGCTACACCTTC. It is translated as CASRTLPGQTYGYTF.

This clonotype was seen only a few times. V is TRBV11-2 and J is TRBJ2-7; 11 bases map to TRBD2. V gave up 1 base and J gave up 2 bases; unmatched junction bases: 7. This CDR3 region has 17 residues. Germline CDR1 and CDR2: SGHAT and FQNNGV. CDR3 amino acids: CASSLGQTSGVPYEQYF. In DNA form, the CDR3 reads TGTGCCAGCAGCTTAGGCCAGACTAGCGGGGTGCCCTACGAGCAGTACTTC. Full variable domain (rest looked up from reference TRBV11-2 and TRBJ2-7): EAGVAQSPRYKIIEKRQSVAFWCNPISGHATLYWYQQILGQGPKLLIQFQNNGVVDDSQLPKDRFSAERLKGVDSTLKIQPAKLEDSAVYLCASSLGQTSGVPYEQYFGPGTRLTVT.

The rearrangement joins TRBV6-5 to TRBJ1-3; D uncertain. Trimming pared 2 bases from V and 1 base from J, leaving 12 bases between. The CDR3 sequence is 16 residues long. CDR1 and CDR2 (germline): MNHEY, SVGAGI. CDR3 residues: CASSYLYGVSGNTIYF. Written as DNA, the CDR3 is TGTGCCAGCAGTTACCTGTACGGAGTTTCTGGAAACACCATATATTTT.

This clonotype has more than one count but fewer than ten. This rearrangement joins TRBV5-1 to TRBJ1-1; D ambiguous. V was trimmed by 0 bases and J by 4 bases, leaving 10 bases between them. This CDR3 is built from 14 residues. Germline-derived CDR1 and CDR2 are SGHRS and YFSETQ. The DNA of the CDR3 is TGCGCCAGCAGCTTGGGACGGTATGTCACTGAAGCTTTCTTT. This encodes CASSLGRYVTEAFF.

This clonotype was seen only a few times. The J gene is TRBJ2-4, the V gene TRBV5-1; 11 bases agree with TRBD1. J lost 6 bases, V lost 4 bases, and 6 bases had no gene match. Germline V gives CDR1 SGHRS, CDR2 YFSETQ. This CDR3 has 15 residues. The CDR3 DNA follows: TGCGCCAGCAGCACAACCGGGACAGGGGGAAACATTCAGTACTTC. Its protein product is CASSTTGTGGNIQYF.

The chain has TRBV7-2 and TRBJ2-3; D tentatively reads TRBD1 or TRBD2 (5 bases each). Trimming cost V 1 base and J 7 bases, with 18 bases left between them. Germline CDR1 reads SGHTA; CDR2 reads FQGNSA. The CDR3 consists of 16 residues. As DNA, the CDR3 is TGTGCCAGCAGCTTAGGGGCCGGGACGGGCATGAATACGCAGTATTTT. Amino acids: CASSLGAGTGMNTQYF.

The chain recombines TRBV20-1 with TRBJ2-1; 7 positions match TRBD2. CDR1 and CDR2 from the germline V gene are DFQATT and SNEGSKA (reference sequence). CDR3 length: 16 residues. The J segment lost 2 bases and the V segment lost 5 bases, leaving 12 bases of the junction unmatched. CDR3 sequence reads: CSAPNLAVPPYNEQFF. CDR3 DNA: TGCAGTGCTCCGAACCTAGCGGTTCCCCCCTACAATGAGCAGTTCTTC.

This chain connects TRBV7-9 to TRBJ2-7, with D unresolved. Germline lookup yields CDR1 SEHNR and CDR2 FQNEAQ (reference sequence). The CDR3 runs 13 residues. Trimming removed 1 base at V and 5 bases at J, with 9 bases between. The CDR3 spells CASSLDGWDEQYF. DNA for the CDR3: TGTGCCAGCAGCTTAGACGGGTGGGACGAGCAGTACTTC.

The chain combines TRBV7-2 with TRBJ2-7; D remains unclear. This CDR3 has 13 residues. The V and J ends lost 5 bases and 5 bases respectively, with 13 bases between them. Germline V gene data show CDR1 as SGHTA and CDR2 as FQGNSA. CDR3 residues: CASSPRELNEQYF. DNA of the CDR3: TGTGCCAGCAGCCCGAGAGAGCTCAACGAGCAGTACTTC.

This rearrangement joins TRBV6-2 or TRBV6-3 to TRBJ2-6; D is uncertain. V lost 1 base, J lost 4 bases, and 2 bases lay in between. Germline-derived CDR1 and CDR2 are MNHEY and SVGEGT. This CDR3 is built from 13 residues. As DNA, the CDR3 is TGTGCCAGCAGTTACTTCGGGGCCAACGTCCTGACTTTC. This codes for CASSYFGANVLTF.

The chain employs TRBV9 and TRBJ2-3, with 11 bases fitting TRBD2. CDR3 size: 16 residues. The junction had 6 bases not matched to a gene; V was cut back by 3 bases and J by 3 bases. CDR1 is SGDLS and CDR2 is YYNGEE in the germline V gene. The CDR3 protein is CASSAGLADTTDTQYF. As DNA, the CDR3 is TGTGCCAGCAGCGCGGGACTAGCGGATACAACAGATACGCAGTATTTT.

The chain recombines TRBV5-1 with TRBJ1-5; D gene unclear. The germline V gene has CDR1 SGHRS and CDR2 YFSETQ. CDR3 size: 13 residues. V shed 3 bases and J shed 7 bases, with 11 bases lying between them. CDR3 in amino acids: CASSWPIDQPQHF. The DNA for the CDR3 is TGCGCCAGCAGCTGGCCGATTGACCAGCCCCAGCATTTT. Based on the CDR3 plus reference TRBV5-1 and TRBJ1-5, the full variable domain is KAGVTQTPRYLIKTRGQQVTLSCSPISGHRSVSWYQQTPGQGLQFLFEYFSETQRNKGNFPGRFSGRQFSNSRSEMNVSTLELGDSALYLCASSWPIDQPQHFGDGTRLSIL.

The sample holds a few counts of this clonotype. This sequence joins TRBV20-1 and TRBJ2-7, with D possibly being TRBD1 (6 bases). The length of the CDR3 is 12 residues. Germline-derived CDR1 and CDR2 are DFQATT and SNEGSKA (reference sequence). V was pared by 7 bases and J by 2 bases, with 12 bases between. CDR3 sequence reads: CSGLGAAYEQYF. In DNA, the CDR3 is TGCAGTGGATTGGGGGCGGCCTACGAGCAGTACTTC.

A few counts support this clonotype. This rearrangement joins TRBV27 to TRBJ2-7, with D maybe TRBD2 (6 bases). Trimming pared 5 bases from V and 2 bases from J, leaving 13 bases between. The CDR3 length is 14 residues. From germline, CDR1 is MNHEY and CDR2 SMNVEV (reference sequence). The CDR3 coding sequence is TGTGCCAGCAGTCTGGGAGGCGCCGCCTACGAGCAGTACTTC. It encodes CASSLGGAAYEQYF.